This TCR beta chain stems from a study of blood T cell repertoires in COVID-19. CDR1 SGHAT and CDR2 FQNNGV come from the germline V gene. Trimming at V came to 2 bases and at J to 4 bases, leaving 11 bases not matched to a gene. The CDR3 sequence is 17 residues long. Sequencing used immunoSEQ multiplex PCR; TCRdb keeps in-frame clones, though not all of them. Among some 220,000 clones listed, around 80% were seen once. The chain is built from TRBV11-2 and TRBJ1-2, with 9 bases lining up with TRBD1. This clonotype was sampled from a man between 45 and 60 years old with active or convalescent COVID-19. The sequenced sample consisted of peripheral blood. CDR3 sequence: CASSLRTGVGLFYGYTF. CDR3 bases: TGTGCCAGCAGCTTAAGGACAGGGGTCGGCCTATTCTATGGCTACACCTTC.